These T cell receptor beta chains were read from a single sample in a study of blood T cell repertoires in COVID-19. TCRdb's table, derived via immunoSEQ multiplex PCR, lists solely in-frame clones and lacks some. The sample has about 65,000 clones; approximately 78% are singletons. Material for sequencing was peripheral blood. Receptors originate from a man older than 75 with acute or convalescent COVID-19. Both conserved end residues are trimmed from each CDR3. Fields, in order: CDR3 length, V gene, CDR3 protein.

>13|TRBV5-1
ASSLVSSGANVLT
>13|TRBV9
ASSVGQGIQETQY
>11|TRBV6-5
ASSYQEGLPQH
>12|TRBV15
ATSRQANTGELF
>12|TRBV6-1
ASRSLGGRETQY
>13|TRBV11-2
ASSLDQGEYEKLF
>16|TRBV18
ASSRTILRQGAGNTIY
>13|TRBV24-1
ATGAGTGGADTQY
>12|TRBV7-9
ASSFGGPQETQY
>11|TRBV18
ASSPDGQGGRH
>13|TRBV5-1
ASTNYRADPGGYT
>14|TRBV14
ASSQPQDSLYQPQH
>14|TRBV6-4
ASSEYQGSLNTEAF
>12|TRBV6-5
ASSRQGADTEAF
>14|TRBV5-1
ASSSSSGGSYYEQY
>10|TRBV19
ASSGGQSPLH
>13|TRBV19
ASSISSGVGNEQF
>13|TRBV9
ASSVGGQDVYGYT
>13|TRBV11-3
ASSFRAGYSYEQY
>15|TRBV5-1
ASSETPVGTGSYEQY
>15|TRBV19
ASSIGSFSGDSYGYT
>13|TRBV2
ASSRQGARWETQY